Listed here are 21 T cell receptor beta chains from one sample, sequenced in a study of T cell repertoires in cytomegalovirus infection. Each CDR3 protein is one row after TCRdb ran MiXCR on the reads. This table has about 220,000 distinct CDR3 sequences, less than 50% appearing once. Their target antigens are unknown. This material consisted of CD8+ T cells from cultured PBMCs, taken from culture after CMV antigen stimulation. The origin of the receptors is a human donor in good health (CMV status not recorded). Some clones in this sample may be carry-over from other donors' samples.

The chain carries TRBV6-1 and TRBJ2-3; 7 positions agree with TRBD2. The CDR3 contains 13 residues. The V and J ends lost 3 bases and 7 bases, in that order; junction bases with no gene match: 4. Germline lookup yields CDR1 MNHNS and CDR2 SASEGT. This CDR3 reads CASSEGTTYTQYF. DNA of the CDR3: TGTGCCAGCAGTGAGGGGACTACTTATACGCAGTATTTT.

There are many counts of this clonotype. V usage is TRBV7-6 and J usage is TRBJ2-3; the D gene could be TRBD1 or TRBD2 (5 bases each). The CDR3 is 14 amino acids. Germline V gene data show CDR1 as SGHVS and CDR2 as FNYEAQ. Trimming pared 0 bases from V and 1 base from J, leaving 5 bases between. The CDR3 region is CASSLAGGTDTQYF. CDR3 bases: TGTGCCAGCAGCTTAGCGGGGGGCACAGATACGCAGTATTTT.

This clonotype was observed a handful of times. The chain has TRBV7-9 and TRBJ1-2; D might be TRBD1 (6 bases). From germline, CDR1 is SEHNR and CDR2 FQNEAQ (reference sequence). The CDR3 has 14 amino acids. V lost 5 bases and J lost 6, with 16 bases in between. CDR3 amino acids: CASSRPRAGDGYTF. The CDR3 DNA sequence: TGTGCCAGCAGCAGGCCGCGGGCAGGGGATGGCTACACCTTC.

The V gene is TRBV5-5, the J gene TRBJ2-2; D is undetermined. The CDR3 is 14 amino acids. The V gene's germline CDR1 is SGHKS and CDR2 YYEKEE (reference sequence). Deletions cut 0 bases from V and 1 base from J, with 4 bases between. The CDR3 protein is CASSLDWNTGELFF. CDR3 in DNA: TGTGCCAGCAGCTTGGACTGGAACACCGGGGAGCTGTTTTTT.

This clonotype was observed a handful of times. V is TRBV7-9 and J is TRBJ2-1, with 15 bases identical to TRBD2. The CDR3 covers 20 residues. Trimming at V came to 5 bases and at J to 10 bases, leaving 21 bases not matched to a gene. Germline CDR1 and CDR2: SEHNR and FQNEAQ (reference sequence). CDR3 coding DNA: TGTGCCAGCAGCCCGCTGGGACTAGCGGGAGGCCGACGTTACAGGGGGGAGCAGTTCTTC. Amino acids: CASSPLGLAGGRRYRGEQFF.

This sequence joins TRBV7-8 and TRBJ1-2, with D possibly being TRBD1 (6 bases). Germline lookup yields CDR1 SGHVS and CDR2 FQNEAQ. The CDR3 runs to 16 residues. Trimming pared 5 bases from V and 3 bases from J, leaving 19 bases between. The CDR3 reads CASSLTVGGGYYGYTF. Written as DNA, the CDR3 is TGTGCCAGCAGCCTCACGGTGGGGGGGGGCTACTATGGCTACACCTTC.

This clonotype was detected once. The rearrangement links TRBV13 to TRBJ2-7, with 15 bases fitting TRBD2. This CDR3 is built from 17 residues. Trimming at V came to 4 bases and at J to 7 bases, leaving 11 bases not matched to a gene. CDR1 and CDR2 (germline): PRHDT, FYEKMQ (reference sequence). The CDR3 nucleotides read TGTGCCAGCAGCTCATCCGGGACTAGCGGGGGGCTCATGGAGCAGTACTTC. Residues: CASSSSGTSGGLMEQYF.

The J gene is TRBJ1-2, the V gene TRBV6-1; no reliable D call. Between the trimmed V and J ends, which lost 3 bases and 2 bases, there was a span of 7 bases. The length of the CDR3 is 13 residues. Germline-derived CDR1 and CDR2 are MNHNS and SASEGT. CDR3 bases: TGTGCCAGCAGTGATGACGCGAACTATGGCTACACCTTC. Translated: CASSDDANYGYTF.

This clonotype was picked up a small number of times. The J gene is TRBJ2-5, the V gene TRBV2; D not resolved. CDR1 and CDR2 (germline): SNHLY, FYNNEI. The CDR3 is 13 amino acids. Deletions cut 9 bases from V and 0 bases from J, with 11 bases between. DNA for the CDR3: TGTGCCAGGACAAGATTGTACCAAGAGACCCAGTACTTC. Its translation is CARTRLYQETQYF.

The J gene is TRBJ2-1, the V gene TRBV4-1; no clear D. Germline V gene lookup returns CDR1 MGHRA and CDR2 YSYEKL. V gave up 4 bases and J gave up 10 bases, with 17 bases separating them. The CDR3 contains 14 residues. The CDR3 is CASSLNLARSEQFF. As DNA, the CDR3 is TGCGCCAGCAGCCTGAATCTGGCGAGATCGGAGCAGTTCTTC.

The chain joins TRBV4-1 to TRBJ2-2; maybe TRBD1 (6 bases). The CDR3 contains 16 residues. The germline V gene encodes CDR1 MGHRA and CDR2 YSYEKL. Trimming took 4 bases from V and 5 from J, leaving 17 bases between them. The CDR3 nucleotides are TGCGCCAGCAGCCCCGAGCCCCAACAGGGAACCGGGGAGCTGTTTTTT. Translation gives CASSPEPQQGTGELFF.

The table lists this clonotype with a count of one. The J gene is TRBJ2-7, the V gene TRBV6-4, with TRBD2 matching over 13 bases. Per the germline V gene, CDR1 is MRHNA and CDR2 is SNTAGT. The CDR3 loop spans 17 amino acids. J lost 7 bases, V lost 10 bases, and 19 bases had no gene match. CDR3 nucleotide sequence: TGTGCCACCCGTCGGACTAGCGGGAGCCTGGATGACGGGGAGCAGTACTTC. Its translation: CATRRTSGSLDDGEQYF.

V usage is TRBV9 and J usage is TRBJ1-2; a weak D match, TRBD1 (6 bases). V dropped 4 bases and J dropped 4 bases, with 20 bases sitting between them. The CDR3 extends over 16 amino acids. Germline CDR1 reads SGDLS; CDR2 reads YYNGEE. The CDR3 reads CASSPVESLTGYGYTF. The CDR3 nucleotides read TGTGCCAGCAGCCCAGTAGAGAGTCTGACAGGCTATGGCTACACCTTC.

The genes are TRBV19 and TRBJ2-3; 9 nucleotides match TRBD1. This CDR3 is 18 amino acids long. Per germline, CDR1 LNHDA and CDR2 SQIVND (reference sequence). Trimming at V came to 4 bases and at J to 2 bases, leaving 13 bases not matched to a gene. CDR3 residues: CASSRTGVIRLNTDTQYF. The CDR3 nucleotides are TGTGCCAGTAGTAGGACAGGGGTCATTCGTCTTAACACAGATACGCAGTATTTT.

This clonotype came up a few times. The CDR3 nucleotides are TGTGCCAGTAGTATGATTACGGGGATGAGATACGAGCAGTACTTC. Translated, it gives CASSMITGMRYEQYF. This chain uses TRBV19 with TRBJ2-7, with a possible D match to TRBD2 (5 bases). The V gene's germline CDR1 is LNHDA and CDR2 SQIVND (reference sequence). Trimming cost V 3 bases and J 4 bases, with 16 bases left between them. There are 15 residues in the CDR3. Complete variable domain (other parts from reference TRBV19 and TRBJ2-7): DGGITQSPKYLFRKEGQNVTLSCEQNLNHDAMYWYRQDPGQGLRLIYYSQIVNDFQKGDIAEGYSVSREKKESFPLTVTSAQKNPTAFYLCASSMITGMRYEQYFGPGTRLTVT.

V gene TRBV27 combines with J gene TRBJ2-1, with 13 bases fitting TRBD2. After removal of 5 bases from V and 10 bases from J, the junction contained 5 bases not matched to a gene. The CDR3 extends over 14 amino acids. Germline assignment: CDR1 MNHEY and CDR2 SMNVEV (reference sequence). CDR3 sequence: CASSPRTSGSEQFF. CDR3 nucleotides: TGTGCCAGCAGTCCGAGGACTAGCGGGAGCGAGCAGTTCTTC.

This clonotype was seen only a few times. The chain couples TRBV7-9 to TRBJ2-7, with TRBD1 matching over 10 bases. J lost 1 base, V lost 5 bases, and 5 bases had no gene match. Per germline, CDR1 SEHNR and CDR2 FQNEAQ (reference sequence). CDR3 length equals 15 residues. This CDR3 reads CASSGTGVRSYEQYF. As DNA, the CDR3 is TGTGCCAGCAGCGGGACAGGGGTTAGATCCTACGAGCAGTACTTC.

This clonotype showed up just a few times. The chain has TRBV3-1 and TRBJ1-2; 9 positions agree with TRBD1. The length of the CDR3 is 15 residues. Trimming took 4 bases from V and 4 from J; bases not matched to a gene: 7. Germline V gene sequence: CDR1 LGHDT, CDR2 YNNKEL (reference sequence). CDR3 DNA: TGTGCCAGCAGCCGGCGACAGGGGGGAAGCTATGGCTACACCTTC. Protein: CASSRRQGGSYGYTF.

The sample holds a few counts of this clonotype. This chain uses TRBV7-3 with TRBJ2-1; possibly TRBD2 for D (6 bases). CDR1 is SGHTA and CDR2 is FQGTGA in the germline V gene. Trimming took off 4 bases at V and 8 bases at J, with 12 bases between the two ends. The CDR3 loop spans 13 amino acids. The CDR3 bases are TGTGCCAGCAGCTCGCTCGGGAGCGATGAGCAGTTCTTC. It translates to CASSSLGSDEQFF.

This clonotype appeared a few times. This rearrangement joins TRBV4-1 to TRBJ2-3; D is unclear. The CDR3 is made up of 15 amino acids. From germline, CDR1 is MGHRA and CDR2 YSYEKL. The V and J ends lost 3 bases and 3 bases respectively, with 13 bases between them. The CDR3 spells CASSQRQEWTDTQYF. The CDR3, as DNA: TGCGCCAGCAGCCAGCGGCAGGAGTGGACAGATACGCAGTATTTT.

This chain joins TRBV3-1 and TRBJ2-3; the D is unclear. V was shortened by 2 bases and J by 0 bases, with 12 bases between the two germline ends. The CDR3 contains 16 residues. Germline loops: CDR1 LGHDT, CDR2 YNNKEL (reference sequence). The chain's CDR3 is CASSQIRTSSTDTQYF. DNA of the CDR3: TGTGCCAGCAGCCAAATCAGAACTTCTAGCACAGATACGCAGTATTTT.